The clone carrying this T cell receptor beta chain has a handful of counts. The antigen remains undetermined. PCR involved 60 Vbeta and 13 Jbeta primers. Repertoires were generated with immunoSEQ multiplex PCR, while TCRdb's copy carries only in-frame clones and drops some. Here the sample spans 110,000 or so clones, 81% being singletons. This sample was taken from a study of cytomegalovirus exposure and HLA in healthy donors. Points from the study as a whole: Most subjects' HLA-A and HLA-B alleles were reportedly predicted from TCR beta sequences.

V lost 3 bases to trimming and J lost 3 bases; unmatched junction nucleotides: 7. From germline, CDR1 is SGHRS and CDR2 YFSETQ. The CDR3 extends over 15 amino acids. Source material: PBMCs. This TCR was sampled from a woman in her twenties or thirties in good health and CMV-seronegative. The V call is TRBV5-1, the J call TRBJ1-2, with 8 bases that match TRBD1. The chain's CDR3 is CASSSGTGNHYGYTF. The CDR3 region has the DNA TGCGCCAGCAGCTCCGGGACAGGTAATCACTATGGCTACACCTTC. Full variable domain (remainder filled in from reference TRBV5-1 and TRBJ1-2): KAGVTQTPRYLIKTRGQQVTLSCSPISGHRSVSWYQQTPGQGLQFLFEYFSETQRNKGNFPGRFSGRQFSNSRSEMNVSTLELGDSALYLCASSSGTGNHYGYTFGSGTRLTVV.